What follows are 6 T cell receptor beta chains derived from one specimen sequenced in a study of graft-versus-host responses after intestinal transplantation. The antigens these receptors bind are not known. Generated by immunoSEQ multiplex PCR, the TCRdb table keeps only in-frame clones and is missing some. The table lists around 90,000 clones, over 85% of them singletons. Sequenced here: unstimulated CD8+ T cells sorted from spleen or lymph node cells, sampled before intestinal transplant. The receptors shown here come from a human donor who received an intestinal transplant.

This clone was recorded only once. V gene TRBV7-9 combines with J gene TRBJ2-7; tentatively, D is TRBD1 (5 bases). Between the trimmed V and J ends, which lost 1 base and 7 bases, there was a span of 14 bases. CDR3 length: 14 amino acids. Germline V gene sequence: CDR1 SEHNR, CDR2 FQNEAQ (reference sequence). The CDR3 nucleotides are TGTGCCAGCAGCTTAGACTCCAGGGTAGGGGAGCAGTACTTC. Amino acids: CASSLDSRVGEQYF.

This clone was recorded once. The V and J genes are TRBV19 and TRBJ2-1; 12 bases map to TRBD2. This CDR3 region has 17 residues. The trim removed 3 bases at V and 6 bases at J, leaving 9 bases unmatched. Germline lookup yields CDR1 LNHDA and CDR2 SQIVND (reference sequence). The DNA of the CDR3 is TGTGCCAGTAGTATCCCTCCACTAGCGGGGGGAGTCAATGAGCAGTTCTTC. Translating it yields CASSIPPLAGGVNEQFF.

The chain combines TRBV6-1 with TRBJ2-1; perhaps TRBD2 as D (6 bases). The V gene's germline CDR1 is MNHNS and CDR2 SASEGT. V dropped 3 bases and J dropped 8 bases, with 17 bases sitting between them. This CDR3 has 15 amino acids. The CDR3 DNA reads as TGTGCCAGCAGTGACGGCGGGACCCCGGCGGATGAGCAGTTCTTC. Its protein product is CASSDGGTPADEQFF.

The chain's CDR3 is CASTTRTGGGNEQFF. The DNA of the CDR3 is TGTGCCAGCACCACTCGGACAGGGGGGGGAAATGAGCAGTTCTTC. V is TRBV6-1 and J is TRBJ2-1; 10 nucleotides match TRBD1. Germline loops: CDR1 MNHNS, CDR2 SASEGT. Germline trimming cut 7 bases from V and 7 bases from J; bases unmatched to any gene: 10. This CDR3 spans 15 amino acids.

V and J are TRBV19 and TRBJ2-2; a weak D match, TRBD2 (7 bases). V lost 3 bases, J lost 7 bases, and 12 bases lay in between. In germline, CDR1 is LNHDA, CDR2 SQIVND (reference sequence). The CDR3 sequence is 14 residues long. The CDR3 DNA reads as TGTGCCAGTAGTATCGGGGGGCTGATCGGGGAGCTGTTTTTT. Protein product: CASSIGGLIGELFF.

The chain links TRBV9 to TRBJ2-7; D unresolved. Trimming took 0 bases from V and 4 from J, leaving 14 bases between them. CDR1 and CDR2 (germline): SGDLS, YYNGEE. This CDR3 contains 15 residues. This CDR3 is CASSVEGVGQYEQYF. DNA of the CDR3: TGTGCCAGCAGCGTAGAAGGCGTTGGGCAGTACGAGCAGTACTTC.